The 29 T cell receptor beta chains reported below all come from one sample, sequenced in a study of blood T cell repertoires in COVID-19. Clones were read by immunoSEQ multiplex PCR, and TCRdb kept only the in-frame ones, dropping some. The sample carries around 67,000 clones, over 70% recorded once. The source material was peripheral blood. The receptors come from a man aged 50 to 59 with active COVID-19.

The V call is TRBV7-9, the J call TRBJ1-2, with no clear D. This CDR3 spans 18 amino acids. V gave up 2 bases and J gave up 3 bases, with 22 bases separating them. The germline gives CDR1 SEHNR, CDR2 FQNEAQ (reference sequence). Here the CDR3 reads CASSLHRRTLSWDYGYTF. The CDR3 DNA follows: TGTGCCAGCAGCTTACATCGACGGACTCTCTCCTGGGACTATGGCTACACCTTC.

The V call is TRBV25-1, the J call TRBJ2-7; 7 bases match TRBD1. The CDR3 totals 13 residues. Germline values: CDR1 MGHDK, CDR2 SYGVNS. With 3 bases clipped from V and 6 bases from J, the junction kept 5 bases outside the gene matches. The CDR3 coding sequence is TGTGCCAGCAGTGACTCCAGGGGGTCCGAGCAGTACTTC. The encoded protein is CASSDSRGSEQYF.

CDR3 sequence reads: CASMGFYGRAPEQFF. CDR3 in DNA: TGTGCCAGCATGGGGTTTTACGGGAGGGCTCCTGAGCAGTTCTTC. This rearrangement joins TRBV6-5 to TRBJ2-1; 8 nucleotides agree with TRBD2. J was trimmed by 9 bases and V by 7 bases; bases with no gene match: 14. Germline lookup yields CDR1 MNHEY and CDR2 SVGAGI. This CDR3 region has 15 residues.

The chain joins TRBV6-1 to TRBJ2-5; D is unresolved. Germline V gene lookup returns CDR1 MNHNS and CDR2 SASEGT. There are 14 residues in the CDR3. Trimming took 2 bases from V and 4 from J, leaving 11 bases between them. CDR3 coding DNA: TGTGCCAGCAGTGAACGGGTAATCCCAGAGACCCAGTACTTC. It specifies CASSERVIPETQYF.

This clone was detected a few times. The chain recombines TRBV2 with TRBJ2-3, with 8 bases matching TRBD1. Germline V gene sequence: CDR1 SNHLY, CDR2 FYNNEI. The junction had 6 bases not matched to a gene; V was cut back by 8 bases and J by 2 bases. This CDR3 has 14 amino acids. The chain's CDR3 is CASGRDRSTDTQYF. The CDR3 DNA is TGTGCCAGCGGACGGGACAGGTCCACAGATACGCAGTATTTT.

This clone was detected a few times. The V call is TRBV7-7, the J call TRBJ2-5, with a tentative D call TRBD1 (5 bases). The CDR3 totals 15 residues. The germline gives CDR1 SSHAT, CDR2 FNYEAQ (reference sequence). The V gene lost 4 bases and the J gene lost 0 bases, with 12 bases spanning the gap. The CDR3 DNA is TGTGCCAGCAGCTCATCTCAGGGCTACCAAGAGACCCAGTACTTC. Translating it yields CASSSSQGYQETQYF.

J is TRBJ1-2 and V is TRBV5-5; D uncertain. Per the germline V gene, CDR1 is SGHKS and CDR2 is YYEKEE (reference sequence). This CDR3 has 12 amino acids. The V gene lost 4 bases and the J gene lost 4 bases, with 8 bases spanning the gap. DNA of the CDR3: TGTGCCAGCAGCACTTGGAGCTATGGCTACACCTTC. This translates into CASSTWSYGYTF.

V usage is TRBV15 and J usage is TRBJ2-3; TRBD2 matches at 12 bases. V dropped 5 bases and J dropped 2; count of bases not matched to a gene: 14. The germline V gene has CDR1 LNHNV and CDR2 YYDKDF (reference sequence). This CDR3 is 19 amino acids long. The CDR3 loop is CATSRPSSGREGFTDTQYF. Here the CDR3 DNA reads TGTGCCACCAGCCGGCCGTCTAGCGGGAGGGAGGGATTCACAGATACGCAGTATTTT.

This clone was found once. The chain links TRBV11-1 to TRBJ1-2; 10 bases are a match to TRBD1. The CDR3 is 13 residues long. The germline V gene encodes CDR1 SGHAT and CDR2 FQDESV (reference sequence). V shed 7 bases, J shed 6 bases, and the junction held 5 bases outside the gene matches. This chain's CDR3 is CASTGQGVNGYTF. The CDR3 region has the DNA TGTGCCAGCACCGGACAGGGGGTGAATGGCTACACCTTC.

The rearrangement links TRBV6-2 or TRBV6-3 to TRBJ2-2; 7 positions match TRBD2. Per germline, CDR1 MNHEY and CDR2 SVGEGT. The CDR3 covers 14 residues. Germline trimming cut 4 bases from V and 7 bases from J; bases unmatched to any gene: 6. The CDR3 sequence is CASSSLRTSGELFF. The CDR3 DNA sequence: TGTGCCAGCAGTTCTCTTCGGACTAGCGGGGAGCTGTTTTTT.

The V and J genes are TRBV6-5 and TRBJ2-7; 7 bases are a match to TRBD2. The J segment lost 2 bases and the V segment lost 6 bases, leaving 4 bases of the junction unmatched. This CDR3 has 13 residues. CDR1 and CDR2 from the germline V gene are MNHEY and SVGAGI. Written as DNA, the CDR3 is TGTGCCAGCAGGGAGCGGGGTCCCTACGAGCAGTACTTC. Protein product: CASRERGPYEQYF.

V usage is TRBV7-2 and J usage is TRBJ2-2; D not certain. Between the trimmed V and J ends, which lost 1 base and 1 base, there was a span of 4 bases. Germline CDR1 SGHTA, CDR2 FQGNSA. The CDR3 is 14 residues long. The CDR3 sequence: CASSLGRNTGELFF. The CDR3 DNA reads as TGTGCCAGCAGCTTAGGCAGGAACACCGGGGAGCTGTTTTTT. Using reference TRBV7-2 and TRBJ2-2 for the parts outside the CDR3, the full variable domain is GAGVSQSPSNKVTEKGKDVELRCDPISGHTALYWYRQSLGQGLEFLIYFQGNSAPDKSGLPSDRFSAERTGGSVSTLTIQRTQQEDSAVYLCASSLGRNTGELFFGEGSRLTVL.

J is TRBJ1-1 and V is TRBV18, with D possibly TRBD1 on 5 matching bases. V lost 0 bases and J 6 bases, leaving 11 bases between the germline ends. The CDR3 has 14 amino acids. The V gene's germline CDR1 is KGHSH and CDR2 LQKENI. The CDR3 reads CASSPPQGDPEAFF. The CDR3 coding sequence is TGTGCCAGCTCACCACCTCAGGGTGACCCTGAAGCTTTCTTT.

This clone has ten or more counts. The rearrangement joins TRBV29-1 to TRBJ1-2, with 9 nucleotides matching TRBD1. Trimming took 4 bases from V and 6 from J; bases not matched to a gene: 9. This CDR3 is 14 amino acids long. Germline V gene lookup returns CDR1 SQVTM and CDR2 ANQGSEA. Here the CDR3 reads CSVGDRDPGNGYTF. The DNA for the CDR3 is TGCAGCGTTGGGGACAGGGACCCTGGGAATGGCTACACCTTC.

The chain uses TRBV6-6 and TRBJ2-2, with D tentatively TRBD1 (6 bases). The germline V and J ends were trimmed by 7 bases and 7 bases, with 13 bases remaining between them. The CDR3 is 13 amino acids. Germline CDR1 is MNHNY and CDR2 is SVGAGI (reference sequence). In nucleotides, the CDR3 is TGTGCCAGCATGGGGCAGGGGATCGGGGAGCTGTTTTTT. Its translation: CASMGQGIGELFF.

The chain couples TRBV11-2 to TRBJ2-3; TRBD2 might be the D (7 bases). Germline CDR1 SGHAT, CDR2 FQNNGV. Trimming took 1 base from V and 0 from J, leaving 11 bases between them. The CDR3 is made up of 16 amino acids. The CDR3, as DNA: TGTGCCAGCAGCTTAGGGGGGGGCCTAAGCACAGATACGCAGTATTTT. This codes for CASSLGGGLSTDTQYF. Drawing the rest from reference TRBV11-2 and TRBJ2-3, the complete variable domain is EAGVAQSPRYKIIEKRQSVAFWCNPISGHATLYWYQQILGQGPKLLIQFQNNGVVDDSQLPKDRFSAERLKGVDSTLKIQPAKLEDSAVYLCASSLGGGLSTDTQYFGPGTRLTVL.

The chain combines TRBV9 with TRBJ2-1; the D is unclear. The CDR3 covers 15 residues. The V gene lost 4 bases and the J gene lost 7 bases, with 18 bases spanning the gap. The germline CDR1 and CDR2 sequences are SGDLS and YYNGEE. In DNA form, the CDR3 reads TGTGCCAGCAGCCCAAGGCCAGTACTACCGAATGAGCAGTTCTTC. Translating gives CASSPRPVLPNEQFF.

The chain joins TRBV9 to TRBJ2-7; possible D gene TRBD1, 5 bases. Germline assignment: CDR1 SGDLS and CDR2 YYNGEE. Trimming removed 0 bases from V and 7 bases from J, with 11 bases in between. The CDR3 spans 13 residues. The CDR3 DNA reads as TGTGCCAGCAGCGTAGCTCAGGGTTGGGAGCAGTACTTC. Translation gives CASSVAQGWEQYF.

V gene TRBV19 combines with J gene TRBJ2-2; TRBD1 is a possible D gene (6 bases). V shed 4 bases and J shed 1 base, with 7 bases lying between them. CDR3 length: 14 residues. CDR1 LNHDA and CDR2 SQIVND come from the germline V gene (reference sequence). The chain's CDR3 is CASSTTGNTGELFF. The CDR3 DNA follows: TGTGCCAGTAGTACGACAGGGAACACCGGGGAGCTGTTTTTT.

V is TRBV7-3 and J is TRBJ2-2; TRBD2 aligns across 7 bases. Per the germline V gene, CDR1 is SGHTA and CDR2 is FQGTGA. The CDR3 totals 15 residues. V lost 0 bases, J lost 7 bases, and 5 bases stayed unmatched. The CDR3 region has the DNA TGTGCCAGCAGCTTAACGGAAGGGAGGGGCGGGGAGCTGTTTTTT. It translates to CASSLTEGRGGELFF. Variable domain in full (rest from reference TRBV7-3 and TRBJ2-2): GAGVSQTPSNKVTEKGKYVELRCDPISGHTALYWYRQSLGQGPEFLIYFQGTGAADDSGLPNDRFFAVRPEGSVSTLKIQRTERGDSAVYLCASSLTEGRGGELFFGEGSRLTVL.

This sequence joins TRBV7-3 and TRBJ2-1; D is unresolved. Trimming shortened V by 2 bases and J by 9 bases, and 8 bases separated the two germline ends. Germline values: CDR1 SGHTA, CDR2 FQGTGA. CDR3 size: 12 residues. CDR3 amino acids: CASSLSGTEQFF. As DNA, the CDR3 is TGTGCCAGCAGCTTATCAGGAACTGAGCAGTTCTTC.

The rearrangement uses TRBV16 and TRBJ2-7; TRBD2 is a possible D gene (6 bases). The CDR3 sequence is 15 residues long. The germline gives CDR1 KGHSY, CDR2 FQNENV. V lost 0 bases, J lost 2 bases, and 11 bases lay in between. The DNA of the CDR3 is TGTGCCAGCAGCCAATCGCTTGCGGGAACCTACGAGCAGTACTTC. Protein sequence: CASSQSLAGTYEQYF.

The J gene is TRBJ2-7, the V gene TRBV4-1; possibly TRBD2 for D (6 bases). CDR1 is MGHRA and CDR2 is YSYEKL in the germline V gene. CDR3 size: 13 residues. V was shortened by 0 bases and J by 7 bases, with 10 bases between the two germline ends. CDR3 region: CASSQDRGWEQYF. CDR3 nucleotide sequence: TGCGCCAGCAGCCAAGATCGGGGGTGGGAGCAGTACTTC.

The chain joins TRBV6-6 to TRBJ2-2; D unclear. Germline V gives CDR1 MNHNY, CDR2 SVGAGI (reference sequence). Trimming cost V 6 bases and J 1 base, with 9 bases left between them. This CDR3 is 14 amino acids long. The CDR3 here is CASRGLVNTGELFF. The CDR3 nucleotides read TGTGCCAGCAGGGGCTTGGTGAACACCGGGGAGCTGTTTTTT.

The gene calls are TRBV14 and TRBJ2-7; TRBD2 matches at 13 bases. Germline trimming cut 2 bases from V and 3 bases from J; bases unmatched to any gene: 7. This CDR3 is built from 17 residues. CDR1 is SGHDN, CDR2 FVKESK, per germline. The CDR3 nucleotides read TGTGCCAGCAGCCAATTCCGGACTAGCGGGGGCCTCTACGAGCAGTACTTC. Translation: CASSQFRTSGGLYEQYF.

The rearrangement joins TRBV10-1 to TRBJ1-1; D not resolved. V shed 5 bases and J shed 1 base, with 8 bases lying between them. The CDR3 is 13 amino acids. Germline values: CDR1 WNHNN, CDR2 SYGVQD (reference sequence). The CDR3 is CASSSPGNTEAFF. In nucleotides, the CDR3 is TGCGCCAGCAGTTCCCCGGGGAACACTGAAGCTTTCTTT.

The V call is TRBV11-2, the J call TRBJ2-4, with a weak D call TRBD2 (5 bases). The length of the CDR3 is 14 residues. Germline V gene sequence: CDR1 SGHAT, CDR2 FQNNGV. V was cut by 5 bases and J by 5 bases, with 13 bases left in between. CDR3: CASSIRDRQNIQYF. The CDR3 DNA follows: TGTGCCAGCAGCATCCGGGATCGCCAAAACATTCAGTACTTC.

The rearrangement links TRBV6-4 to TRBJ2-3; 8 nucleotides align to TRBD2. Unmatched junction bases numbered 17, after V lost 8 bases and J lost 1 base. The germline V gene encodes CDR1 MRHNA and CDR2 SNTAGT. There are 18 residues in the CDR3. Here the CDR3 DNA reads TGTGCCAGCCCGGAGGAAATAGCGGGGAGGAAATGCACAGATACGCAGTATTTT. This gives the protein CASPEEIAGRKCTDTQYF.

The chain employs TRBV9 and TRBJ2-2; 10 bases are shared with TRBD2. The CDR3 has 16 residues. The V gene's germline CDR1 is SGDLS and CDR2 YYNGEE. The V segment lost 2 bases and the J segment 6 bases; nucleotides outside the gene matches: 7. CDR3 protein: CASSVRGAGGPGELFF. The CDR3 DNA reads as TGTGCCAGCAGCGTTAGAGGAGCGGGAGGGCCCGGGGAGCTGTTTTTT.